The T cell receptor beta chain under discussion was sequenced for a study of T cell responses to AZD1222 COVID-19 vaccine. As for the study in general: The study pooled second doses at about 4 or about 12 weeks. Points from the study as a whole: At 160-218 and 743-854, vaccine-associated CD4 TCRs were dominant, and they spanned spike. Reports say nearly half of spike-specific TCRs go after unmutated variant regions. Donors were chiefly white British, with a greater number of females, and clonal diversity was perhaps underestimated.

The CDR3 spans 14 residues. The V gene's germline CDR1 is SGHRS and CDR2 YFSETQ. The J segment lost 6 bases and the V segment lost 0 bases, leaving 3 bases of the junction unmatched. Note on this clone: What it binds is unknown.

The repertoire was sequenced with immunoSEQ multiplex PCR; TCRdb's copy has only in-frame clones and lacks some. The sample shows about 86,000 clones, around 73% of them seen only once. The specimen was peripheral blood, collected on day 0 of AZD1222 vaccination. The TCR originated in an adult in good health. V gene TRBV5-1 combines with J gene TRBJ2-3, with 8 bases fitting TRBD1. DNA of the CDR3: TGCGCCAGCAGCTTGGGGACAGGGTTGGATACGCAGTATTTT. Encoded protein: CASSLGTGLDTQYF.